This TCR beta chain appears in the sequencing data of a study of CD8 T cells in ankylosing spondylitis. General study points: Within matched ankylosing spondylitis synovial fluid, disease-linked clones were reportedly significantly enriched.

TCRdb reprocessed the 5' RACE reads with MiXCR, giving one entry per CDR3 protein. The sample includes approximately 260,000 distinct CDR3 sequences, around 7.8% of them seen just once. This clonotype has at least ten counts. The antigen is not known. The CDR3 is 13 amino acids. In germline, CDR1 is ENHRY, CDR2 SYGVKD. Trimming removed 7 bases at V and 6 bases at J, with 12 bases between. The V and J genes are TRBV10-3 and TRBJ2-2; D is undetermined. Input material: blood, either unsorted or a sorted T cell fraction (not recorded which). The clonotype was recovered from a male donor with ankylosing spondylitis or in good health (not recorded which). The CDR3 sequence is CAITSTGPGELFF. In DNA, the CDR3 is TGTGCCATCACTTCGACCGGCCCCGGGGAGCTGTTTTTT.